This T cell receptor (beta chain) originates from a study of OX40 agonist ivuxolimab in advanced cancers. Study-level information: Three patients, one with hepatocellular carcinoma and two with cutaneous melanoma, achieved partial responses. Broader study findings: Within 6 weeks, CD4+ and CD8+ blood T cells expanded clonally at 0.1 to 3.0 mg/kg. Relative to CD4+ cells, CD8+ T cells on average had more expanded clones.

The V gene lost 4 bases and the J gene lost 6 bases, with 13 bases spanning the gap. In germline, CDR1 is MDHEN, CDR2 SYDVKM. The CDR3 is 13 residues long. Sequencing used immunoSEQ multiplex PCR; TCRdb keeps in-frame clones, though not all of them. The sample includes around 68,000 clones, roughly nine tenths of them seen just once. Turning to this clone: Its target is unknown.

The sequence came from an adult with an advanced solid tumor such as melanoma, head and neck, liver or kidney cancer. The source material was CD4+ or CD8+ T cells sorted from blood, sampled in a trial of the OX40 agonist ivuxolimab. This sequence joins TRBV28 and TRBJ2-7; weak D call: TRBD1 (6 bases). The CDR3 sequence: CASSSPRQAEQYF. CDR3 coding DNA: TGTGCCAGCAGTTCTCCCAGACAGGCCGAGCAGTACTTC.